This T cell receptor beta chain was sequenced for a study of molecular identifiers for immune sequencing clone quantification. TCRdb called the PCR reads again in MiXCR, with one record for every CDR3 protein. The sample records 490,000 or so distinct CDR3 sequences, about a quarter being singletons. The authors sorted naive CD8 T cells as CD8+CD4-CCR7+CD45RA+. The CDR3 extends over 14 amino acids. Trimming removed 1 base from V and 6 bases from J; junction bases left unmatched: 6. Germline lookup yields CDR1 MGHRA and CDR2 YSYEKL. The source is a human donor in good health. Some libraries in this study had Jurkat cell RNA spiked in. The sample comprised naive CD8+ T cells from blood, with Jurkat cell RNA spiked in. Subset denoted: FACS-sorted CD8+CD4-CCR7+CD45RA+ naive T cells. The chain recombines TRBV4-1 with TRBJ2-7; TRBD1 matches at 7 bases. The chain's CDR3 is CASSQVTGVGEQYF. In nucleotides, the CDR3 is TGCGCCAGCAGCCAAGTTACAGGGGTCGGCGAGCAGTACTTC.